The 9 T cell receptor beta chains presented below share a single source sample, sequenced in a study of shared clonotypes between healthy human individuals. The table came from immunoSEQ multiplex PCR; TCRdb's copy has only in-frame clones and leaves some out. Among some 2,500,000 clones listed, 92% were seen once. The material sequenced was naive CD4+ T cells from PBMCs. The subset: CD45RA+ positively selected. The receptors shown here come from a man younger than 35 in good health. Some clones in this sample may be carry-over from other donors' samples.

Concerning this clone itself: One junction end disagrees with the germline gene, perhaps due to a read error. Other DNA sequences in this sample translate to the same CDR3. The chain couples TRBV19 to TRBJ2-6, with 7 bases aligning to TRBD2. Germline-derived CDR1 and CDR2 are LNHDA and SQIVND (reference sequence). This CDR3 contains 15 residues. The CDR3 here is CASRGGDSGANVLTF. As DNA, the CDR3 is TGTGCCAGTAGGGGAGGGGACTCTGGGGCCAACGTCCTAACTTTC.

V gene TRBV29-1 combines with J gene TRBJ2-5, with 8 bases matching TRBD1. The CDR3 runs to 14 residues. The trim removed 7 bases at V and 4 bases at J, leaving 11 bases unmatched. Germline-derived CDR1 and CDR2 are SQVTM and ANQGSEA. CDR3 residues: CSASPGQGGETQYF. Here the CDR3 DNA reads TGCAGCGCCAGCCCCGGACAGGGAGGAGAGACCCAGTACTTC.

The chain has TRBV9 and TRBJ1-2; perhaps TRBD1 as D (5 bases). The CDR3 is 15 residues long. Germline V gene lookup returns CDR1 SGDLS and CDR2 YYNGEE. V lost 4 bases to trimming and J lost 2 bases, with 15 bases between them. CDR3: CASSPYPQENYGYTF. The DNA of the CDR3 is TGTGCCAGCAGCCCCTATCCACAGGAAAACTATGGCTACACCTTC.

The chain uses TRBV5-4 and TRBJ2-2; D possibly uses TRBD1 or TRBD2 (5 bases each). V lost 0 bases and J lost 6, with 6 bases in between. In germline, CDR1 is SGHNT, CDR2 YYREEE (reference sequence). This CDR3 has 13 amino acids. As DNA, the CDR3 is TGTGCCAGCAGCTTGGGGGACCCCGGGGAGCTGTTTTTT. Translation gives CASSLGDPGELFF.

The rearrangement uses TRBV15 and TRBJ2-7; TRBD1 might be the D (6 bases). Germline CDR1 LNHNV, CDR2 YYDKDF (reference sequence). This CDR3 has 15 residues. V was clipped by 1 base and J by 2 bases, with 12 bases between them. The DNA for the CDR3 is TGTGCCACCAGCAGAGTCCAGCGGACAGCCTACGAGCAGTACTTC. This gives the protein CATSRVQRTAYEQYF. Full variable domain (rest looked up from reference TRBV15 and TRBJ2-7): DAMVIQNPRYQVTQFGKPVTLSCSQTLNHNVMYWYQQKSSQAPKLLFHYYDKDFNNEADTPDNFQSRRPNTSFCFLDIRSPGLGDTAMYLCATSRVQRTAYEQYFGPGTRLTVT.

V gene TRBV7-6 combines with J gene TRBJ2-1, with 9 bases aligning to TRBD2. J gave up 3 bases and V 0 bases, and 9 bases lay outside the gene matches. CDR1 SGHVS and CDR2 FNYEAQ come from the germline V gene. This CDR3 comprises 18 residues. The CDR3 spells CASSLAGGRAVFYNEQFF. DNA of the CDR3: TGTGCCAGCAGCTTAGCGGGCGGGAGGGCCGTTTTCTACAATGAGCAGTTCTTC.

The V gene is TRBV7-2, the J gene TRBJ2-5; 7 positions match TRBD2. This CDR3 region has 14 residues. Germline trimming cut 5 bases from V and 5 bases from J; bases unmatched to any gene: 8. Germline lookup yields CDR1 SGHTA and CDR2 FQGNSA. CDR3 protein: CASSQTSWQETQYF. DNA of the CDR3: TGTGCCAGCAGCCAGACTAGCTGGCAGGAGACCCAGTACTTC.

The CDR3 bases are TGTGCCAGCAGCCAAGATCCGAGGGTTGACTATGGCTACACCTTC. This codes for CASSQDPRVDYGYTF. The genes are TRBV7-2 and TRBJ1-2; no clear D. The V end was cut by 5 bases, the J end by 3 bases, with 16 bases between. The CDR3 spans 15 residues. CDR1 is SGHTA and CDR2 is FQGNSA in the germline V gene.

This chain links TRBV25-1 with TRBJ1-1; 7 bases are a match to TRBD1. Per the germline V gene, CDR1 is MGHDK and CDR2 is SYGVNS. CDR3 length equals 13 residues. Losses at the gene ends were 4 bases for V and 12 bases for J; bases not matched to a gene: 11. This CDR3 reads CASSGQGPSRPFF. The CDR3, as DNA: TGTGCCAGCAGTGGACAGGGTCCCAGTCGGCCTTTCTTT.